What follows is one TCR beta chain and its context. Original processing methods: Reference gene primer amplification gave nucleated cell count estimates. Clones were sequenced by immunoSEQ multiplex PCR, and TCRdb holds only the in-frame ones, with some missing. That table supplies the V and J calls and clone size; D and trimming were determined from the DNA. The sample includes approximately 280,000 clones, 65% to 90% seen only once; the top ten take less than 6.5%. These data belong to a study of blood T cell repertoires in COVID-19. Study-level background: Acute and convalescent COVID-19 specimens originated in the United States, Italy and Spain. Nucleic acid was either cDNA or gDNA, and it came from T cells, B-cell-depleted T cells, or PBMCs.

The CDR3 contains 14 residues. With 1 base removed from V and 4 bases from J, the gap between germline ends came to 7 bases. Germline CDR1 SGHTA, CDR2 FQGTGA. The chain carries TRBV7-3 and TRBJ2-2, with D unclear. This sequence originates from a man between 45 and 60 years old with active or convalescent COVID-19. The sequencing sample was made of peripheral blood. The DNA of the CDR3 is TGTGCCAGCAGCTTAAACCGCGGCACCGGGGAGCTGTTTTTT. Amino acid sequence: CASSLNRGTGELFF. The full variable domain, in which reference TRBV7-3 and TRBJ2-2 provide the parts outside the CDR3, is GAGVSQTPSNKVTEKGKYVELRCDPISGHTALYWYRQSLGQGPEFLIYFQGTGAADDSGLPNDRFFAVRPEGSVSTLKIQRTERGDSAVYLCASSLNRGTGELFFGEGSRLTVL.